The TCR beta chain described here comes from a study of T cell changes during pregnancy in multiple sclerosis. CDR3 length equals 15 residues. V was pared by 4 bases and J by 3 bases, with 3 bases of the junction left unmatched. Germline V CDR1 and CDR2: SGHRS, YFSETQ. Measured with immunoSEQ multiplex PCR; TCRdb has only the in-frame clones, and not every one. The data show 100,000 or so clones, with approximately 91% seen just once and about 3.5% held by the top ten. V and J are TRBV5-1 and TRBJ1-4; TRBD1 matches 10 bases. The material sequenced was peripheral blood, taken after pregnancy. The source is a female donor with multiple sclerosis, enrolled in a pregnancy study. CDR3 amino acids: CASSADRGSNEKLFF. The CDR3 DNA reads TGCGCCAGCAGCGCGGACAGGGGGTCTAATGAAAAACTGTTTTTT.